This T cell receptor beta chain was profiled in a study of T cells in Graves' hyperthyroidism and ophthalmopathy. This clonotype was detected many times. PBMCs were derived from roughly 10 ml fresh peripheral blood. V lost 5 bases, J lost 4 bases, and 9 bases stayed unmatched. Germline-derived CDR1 and CDR2 are MNHEY and SMNVEV (reference sequence). CDR3 length: 15 residues. Authors of the study amplified TCR beta CDR3 regions from RNA transcripts. The HTBI primer set served for first-round RT-PCR of the TCR CDR3. Via MiXCR, TCRdb re-called the multiplex PCR reads, giving one row per CDR3 protein. This sample has approximately 400,000 distinct CDR3 sequences, with about a sixth found just once.

The clonotype comes from a woman aged 18-29 years with Graves' hyperthyroidism. Sequencing was done on a sample of blood. The genes are TRBV27 and TRBJ2-7, with 9 bases aligning to TRBD1. The CDR3: CASSVSGTGQYEQYF. The CDR3 DNA follows: TGTGCCAGCAGTGTCTCCGGGACAGGGCAATACGAGCAGTACTTC.